The rows below give T cell receptor beta chains drawn from one sample of a study of beta chain features in type 1 diabetes. Generated by immunoSEQ multiplex PCR, the TCRdb table keeps only in-frame clones and is missing some. The sample includes around 260,000 clones, around 21% of them seen just once. The material sequenced was naive CD4+ T cells from blood. The receptors originated from a woman in her forties with type 1 diabetes. CDR3s include the opening cysteine and the closing phenylalanine or tryptophan. A D gene is named only where the DNA matches it firmly. Rows may omit the clone size; those that give it use once, few, many or a size class.

J | V | D | size | DNA | CDR3
TRBJ1-1 | TRBV4-3 | NA | NA | TGCGCCAGCAGCCTAGACGTGGCGGCGGGGAGGACTGAAGCTTTCTTT | CASSLDVAAGRTEAFF
TRBJ1-1 | TRBV7-9 | TRBD1 | few | TGTGCCAGCAGGGCGGTACAGGGGCTAAACACTGAAGCTTTCTTT | CASRAVQGLNTEAFF
TRBJ2-1 | TRBV5-1 | NA | few | TGCGCCAGCAACGGAGGGGACAGCTACAATGAGCAGTTCTTC | CASNGGDSYNEQFF
TRBJ2-1 | TRBV28 | TRBD1 | NA | TGTGCCAGTGGGGAGGGGACAGGGGCAAACAATGAGCAGTTCTTC | CASGEGTGANNEQFF
TRBJ2-6 | TRBV6-6 | NA | few | TGTGCCAGCAGTTACTCCCGCTCTGGGGCCAACGTCCTGACTTTC | CASSYSRSGANVLTF
TRBJ2-7 | TRBV9 | TRBD2 | few | TGTGCCAGCAGCGCAACCGGGACTAGCGGTGAGCAGTACTTC | CASSATGTSGEQYF
TRBJ2-4 | TRBV4-3 | TRBD1 | NA | TGCGCCAGCAGCCCAGAGGGGGCAAACATTCAGTACTTC | CASSPEGANIQYF
TRBJ1-1 | TRBV6-5 | TRBD1 | few | TGTGCCAGCAGCCGTGGACAGGGCTCCACTGAAGCTTTCTTT | CASSRGQGSTEAFF
TRBJ2-6 | TRBV18 | NA | few | TGTGCCAGCTCGCCTACCGGCTCTGGGGCCAACGTCCTGACTTTC | CASSPTGSGANVLTF
TRBJ2-7 | TRBV5-4 | TRBD1 | NA | TGTGCCAGCAGCTCCCTGGACAGGGCAGAAAACGAGCAGTACTTC | CASSSLDRAENEQYF
TRBJ2-2 | TRBV2 | NA | NA | TGTGCCAGCAGGGGTCAGGGGACGAACACCGGGGAGCTGTTTTTT | CASRGQGTNTGELFF
TRBJ2-1 | TRBV7-2 | NA | few | TGTGCCAGCAGCTTATTAACCGGGATTTACAATGAGCAGTTCTTC | CASSLLTGIYNEQFF
TRBJ2-6 | TRBV7-2 | NA | few | TGTGCCAGCAGCTTAGTATCTGGGGCCAACGTCCTGACTTTC | CASSLVSGANVLTF